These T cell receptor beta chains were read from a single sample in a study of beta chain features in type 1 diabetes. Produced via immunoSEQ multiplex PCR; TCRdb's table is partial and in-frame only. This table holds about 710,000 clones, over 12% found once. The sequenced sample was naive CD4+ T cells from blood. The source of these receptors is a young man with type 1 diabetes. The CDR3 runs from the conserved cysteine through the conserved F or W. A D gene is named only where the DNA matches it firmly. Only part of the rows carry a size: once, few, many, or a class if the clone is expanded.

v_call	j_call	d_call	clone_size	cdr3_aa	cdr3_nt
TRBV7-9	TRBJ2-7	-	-	CASRADSGASEQYF	TGTGCCAGCAGAGCGGACTCCGGAGCCTCCGAGCAGTACTTC
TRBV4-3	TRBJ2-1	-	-	CASSQVGVAWNEQFF	TGCGCCAGCAGCCAAGTTGGCGTGGCATGGAATGAGCAGTTCTTC
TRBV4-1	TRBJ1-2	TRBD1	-	CASSLGTGGEVGYTF	TGCGCCAGCAGCCTAGGGACAGGGGGTGAGGTTGGCTACACCTTC
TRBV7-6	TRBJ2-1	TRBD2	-	CASSFLGTSGGAAYNEQFF	TGTGCCAGCAGCTTCCTAGGGACTAGCGGGGGGGCGGCCTACAATGAGCAGTTCTTC
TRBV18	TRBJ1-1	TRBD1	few	CASSFGQGTNTEAFF	TGTGCCAGCTCATTCGGACAGGGGACGAACACTGAAGCTTTCTTT
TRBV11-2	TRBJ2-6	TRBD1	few	CASSATGSHGANVLTF	TGTGCCAGCAGCGCGACAGGGTCTCACGGGGCCAACGTCCTGACTTTC
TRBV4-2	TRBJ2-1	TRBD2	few	CASSPGTSGNNEQFF	TGTGCCAGCAGCCCCGGGACTAGCGGAAACAATGAGCAGTTCTTC
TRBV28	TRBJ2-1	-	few	CASSLRQIEQFF	TGTGCCAGCAGTCTCCGACAGATAGAGCAGTTCTTC
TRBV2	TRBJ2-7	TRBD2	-	CASRRGLGATGGSGSRYEQYF	TGTGCCAGCAGGAGGGGACTGGGAGCGACAGGAGGTAGCGGGAGTCGGTACGAGCAGTACTTC
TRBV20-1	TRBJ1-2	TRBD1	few	CSAGRQGKYTF	TGCAGTGCGGGAAGACAGGGGAAGTACACCTTC
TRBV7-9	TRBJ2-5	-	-	CASSLAGTETQYF	TGTGCCAGCAGCTTGGCGGGGACGGAGACCCAGTACTTC
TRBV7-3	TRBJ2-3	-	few	CASSLRRAGGTQYF	TGTGCCAGCAGCTTGCGGAGAGCCGGGGGTACGCAGTATTTT
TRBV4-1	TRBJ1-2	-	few	CASSQLLGQNDRGYTF	TGCGCCAGCAGCCAACTACTCGGGCAAAACGACAGGGGCTACACCTTC
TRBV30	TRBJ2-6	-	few	CARQNSGANVLTF	TGTGCCCGACAGAACTCTGGGGCCAACGTCCTGACTTTC
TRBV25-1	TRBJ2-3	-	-	CASSPGARTDTQYF	TGTGCCAGCAGCCCAGGGGCTCGCACAGATACGCAGTATTTT
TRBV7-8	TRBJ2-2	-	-	CASSLASGTIGELFF	TGTGCCAGCAGCTTAGCTTCCGGGACAATCGGGGAGCTGTTTTTT
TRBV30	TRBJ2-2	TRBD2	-	CAWSLAGGGSGELFF	TGTGCCTGGAGTTTAGCGGGAGGAGGGTCCGGGGAGCTGTTTTTT
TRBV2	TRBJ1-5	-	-	CASSEGNQPQHF	TGTGCCAGCAGTGAAGGGAATCAGCCCCAGCATTTT
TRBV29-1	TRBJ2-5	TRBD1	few	CSVEDTGQGETQYF	TGCAGCGTTGAAGATACCGGACAGGGGGAGACCCAGTACTTC
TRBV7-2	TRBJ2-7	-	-	CASSDEWGTYEQYF	TGTGCCAGCAGCGACGAGTGGGGGACCTACGAGCAGTACTTC
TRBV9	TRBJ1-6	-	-	CASSVESYNSPLHF	TGTGCCAGCAGCGTAGAGTCGTATAATTCACCCCTCCACTTT
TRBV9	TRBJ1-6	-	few	CASSASDAGSPLHF	TGTGCCAGCAGCGCTTCGGACGCGGGTTCACCCCTCCACTTT
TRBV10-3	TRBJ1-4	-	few	CASHPTHGEKLFF	TGTGCCTCTCACCCGACGCATGGGGAAAAACTGTTTTTT
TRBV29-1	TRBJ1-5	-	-	CSVAGPNSNQPQHF	TGCAGCGTTGCGGGACCGAATAGCAATCAGCCCCAGCATTTT
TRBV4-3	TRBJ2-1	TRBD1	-	CASSSQTGANEQFF	TGCGCCAGCAGCTCCCAGACAGGGGCCAATGAGCAGTTCTTC
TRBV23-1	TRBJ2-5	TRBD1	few	CASSQQGQDQETQYF	TGCGCCAGCAGTCAACAAGGACAGGACCAAGAGACCCAGTACTTC
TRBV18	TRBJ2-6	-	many	CASSPSGANVLTF	TGTGCCAGCTCCCCGTCTGGGGCCAACGTCCTGACTTTC
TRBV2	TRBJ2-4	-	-	CASSGLRGKNIQYF	TGTGCCAGCAGTGGATTACGGGGCAAAAACATTCAGTACTTC
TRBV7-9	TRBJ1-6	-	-	CASSLGTSGSPLHF	TGTGCCAGCAGCTTAGGGACCTCGGGTTCACCCCTCCACTTT
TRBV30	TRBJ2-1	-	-	CAWIKPANEQFF	TGTGCCTGGATTAAGCCAGCCAATGAGCAGTTCTTC
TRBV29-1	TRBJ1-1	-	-	CSVGPSTGEAFF	TGCAGCGTCGGCCCTTCAACAGGGGAAGCTTTCTTT
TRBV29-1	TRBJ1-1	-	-	CSVGTANTEAFF	TGCAGCGTTGGTACAGCGAACACTGAAGCTTTCTTT
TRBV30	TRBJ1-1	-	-	CAWSVAGVYAELVAFF	TGTGCCTGGAGTGTTGCTGGGGTTTATGCTGAACTCGTGGCTTTCTTT
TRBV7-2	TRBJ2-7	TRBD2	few	CASSPSSGGSYEQYF	TGTGCCAGCAGCCCTTCTAGCGGGGGCTCCTACGAGCAGTACTTC
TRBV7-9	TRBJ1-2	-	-	CASSLEINGYTF	TGTGCCAGCAGCTTAGAGATAAATGGCTACACCTTC
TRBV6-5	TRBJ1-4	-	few	CASRKNEKLFF	TGTGCCAGCAGGAAGAATGAAAAACTGTTTTTT
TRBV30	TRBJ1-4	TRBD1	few	CAWSGDRGKVEKLFF	TGTGCCTGGAGTGGGGACAGGGGGAAGGTTGAAAAACTGTTTTTT
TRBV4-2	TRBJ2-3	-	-	CASSGGGAEDTQYF	TGTGCCAGCAGCGGTGGGGGGGCCGAAGATACGCAGTATTTT
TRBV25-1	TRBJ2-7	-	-	CASSDYQQGEGEQYF	TGTGCCAGCAGTGATTATCAACAGGGCGAGGGCGAGCAGTACTTC
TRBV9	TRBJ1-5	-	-	CASSTRGSNQPQHF	TGTGCCAGCAGCACTCGGGGGTCCAATCAGCCCCAGCATTTT
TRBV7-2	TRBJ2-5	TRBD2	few	CASSPRRLAGAETQYF	TGTGCCAGCAGCCCCAGGCGGCTAGCGGGGGCGGAGACCCAGTACTTC
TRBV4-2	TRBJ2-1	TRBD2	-	CASSHTSGASYNEQFF	TGTGCCAGCAGCCATACTAGCGGGGCTTCCTACAATGAGCAGTTCTTC
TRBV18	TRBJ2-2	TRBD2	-	CASSFAGTSHTGELFF	TGTGCCAGCTCATTCGCCGGGACTAGCCACACCGGGGAGCTGTTTTTT
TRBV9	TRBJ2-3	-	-	CASSVVATQGDTQYF	TGTGCCAGCAGCGTAGTGGCCACCCAAGGGGATACGCAGTATTTT
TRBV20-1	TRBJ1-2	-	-	CSARWGYGYTF	TGCAGTGCTAGATGGGGATATGGCTACACCTTC
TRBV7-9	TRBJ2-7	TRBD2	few	CASSLAGGSYEQYF	TGTGCCAGCAGCTTAGCGGGAGGGTCCTACGAGCAGTACTTC
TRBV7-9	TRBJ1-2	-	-	CASSPRPRGHYGYTF	TGTGCCAGCAGCCCGCGCCCGCGAGGGCACTATGGCTACACCTTC
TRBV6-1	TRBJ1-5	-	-	CASIGTANQPQHF	TGTGCCAGCATAGGGACGGCGAATCAGCCCCAGCATTTT
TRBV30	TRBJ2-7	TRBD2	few	CAWSVTSGGYEQYF	TGTGCCTGGAGTGTAACTAGCGGCGGCTACGAGCAGTACTTC
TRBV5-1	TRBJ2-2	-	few	CASSLNPTDLGELFF	TGCGCCAGCAGCTTGAACCCAACGGATCTCGGGGAGCTGTTTTTT
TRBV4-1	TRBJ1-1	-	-	CASSQVRQAIEAFF	TGCGCCAGCAGCCAAGTACGGCAGGCCATTGAAGCTTTCTTT
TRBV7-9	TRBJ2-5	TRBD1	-	CASSLRVRQGRQETQYF	TGTGCCAGCAGCTTACGGGTGAGACAGGGCCGACAAGAGACCCAGTACTTC
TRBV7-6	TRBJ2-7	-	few	CASSLGVEQYF	TGTGCCAGCAGCTTAGGAGTCGAGCAGTACTTC
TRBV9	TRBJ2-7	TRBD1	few	CASSATGTGNYEQYF	TGTGCCAGCAGCGCGACCGGGACAGGGAACTACGAGCAGTACTTC
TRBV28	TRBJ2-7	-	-	CASSSPQKRSFIYEQYF	TGTGCCAGCAGTTCTCCCCAAAAACGGTCGTTTATCTACGAGCAGTACTTC